This entry describes one T cell receptor (beta chain). The antigen remains undetermined. The entry originates in a study of T cells after yellow fever vaccination. As for the study in general: For low cell numbers, libraries were made with SMART-Seq v4 Ultra Low Input.

This CDR3 contains 15 residues. Germline CDR1 SGHRS, CDR2 YFSETQ. V gave up 4 bases and J gave up 6 bases; unmatched junction bases: 10. Overall study findings and caveats: The booster response re-showed most primary clones: around 96% CD4, about 89% CD8. The appearance of a small share of clonotypes in both CD4 and CD8 compartments was observed.

Conversion of TCR transcripts into cDNA relied on 5'RACE template switching, which added a universal primer site and UMIs. TCRdb reprocessed the 5' RACE reads with MiXCR, giving one entry per CDR3 protein. The repertoire holds about 340,000 distinct CDR3 sequences, with around 13% as singletons. The starting material was CD4+ T cells sorted from PBMCs, obtained 15 days after the yellow fever booster vaccination. V is TRBV5-1 and J is TRBJ1-2; 9 positions agree with TRBD1. This sequence originates from a man between 18 and 35 years old who received the YFV17D yellow fever vaccine. Here the CDR3 reads CASSPVIRTGDGYTF. Written as DNA, the CDR3 is TGCGCCAGCAGCCCGGTTATAAGGACAGGGGATGGCTACACCTTC.